What follows are 30 T cell receptor beta chains derived from one specimen sequenced in a study of early T cells in non-severe SARS-CoV-2 infection. MiXCR, applied by TCRdb to the 5' RACE reads, yields one record per CDR3 protein. The data hold around 81,000 distinct CDR3 sequences, with more than 13% observed a single time. Specimen: whole blood. The receptor source for this set is an adult who was a healthcare worker with PCR-confirmed SARS-CoV-2 infection or an uninfected control (not recorded which).

This clonotype was detected a few times. The rearrangement uses TRBV7-2 and TRBJ1-1; the D gene is possibly TRBD1 (5 bases). The V gene lost 3 bases and the J gene lost 10 bases, with 12 bases spanning the gap. Germline V gives CDR1 SGHTA, CDR2 FQGNSA. The CDR3 covers 12 residues. CDR3: CASSFDRSRAFF. The CDR3 bases are TGTGCCAGCAGCTTCGACAGATCGAGAGCTTTCTTT.

Only a few counts were recorded for this clonotype. The V call is TRBV3-1, the J call TRBJ2-3, with 10 bases identical to TRBD2. CDR1 and CDR2 (germline): LGHDT, YNNKEL (reference sequence). After removal of 5 bases from V and 2 bases from J, the junction contained 7 bases not matched to a gene. The CDR3 runs 16 residues. CDR3 nucleotides: TGTGCCAGCAGCTCCCTTAGCGGGGGGCCCACAGATACGCAGTATTTT. Its protein is CASSSLSGGPTDTQYF.

This clonotype was detected only a few times. DNA of the CDR3: TGTGCCAGCAGCTTGGACCGGGACAGGGGCACCAATGAGCAGTTCTTC. It encodes CASSLDRDRGTNEQFF. The chain carries TRBV5-5 and TRBJ2-1; 10 bases fit TRBD1. The V gene end was trimmed by 0 bases and the J gene end by 6 bases; junction bases not matched to a gene: 6. Per germline, CDR1 SGHKS and CDR2 YYEKEE (reference sequence). The CDR3 consists of 16 residues.

This chain joins TRBV5-1 and TRBJ2-5; 14 bases match TRBD2. Germline V gene data show CDR1 as SGHRS and CDR2 as YFSETQ. J gave up 0 bases and V 0 bases, and 4 bases lay outside the gene matches. The CDR3 has 18 residues. The CDR3: CASSLGGTSGGNQETQYF. DNA for the CDR3: TGCGCCAGCAGCTTGGGTGGGACTAGCGGGGGAAACCAAGAGACCCAGTACTTC.

The V and J genes are TRBV25-1 and TRBJ1-6; D remains unclear. The ends were cut back, 6 bases at V and 7 bases at J, with 7 bases in the middle. The CDR3 consists of 12 residues. Germline V gives CDR1 MGHDK, CDR2 SYGVNS. The CDR3 nucleotides read TGTGCCAGCAGGGCTGGGAATTCACCCCTCCACTTT. It specifies CASRAGNSPLHF.

This clonotype was observed a single time. The chain uses TRBV20-1 and TRBJ1-3; D not certain. V gave up 1 base and J gave up 0 bases, with 13 bases separating them. The CDR3 consists of 16 residues. The V gene's germline CDR1 is DFQATT and CDR2 SNEGSKA (reference sequence). Here the CDR3 reads CSARGREANSGNTIYF. In DNA, the CDR3 is TGCAGTGCTAGAGGTCGGGAGGCCAACTCTGGAAACACCATATATTTT.

The genes are TRBV10-3 and TRBJ2-5; D call uncertain. The V end was cut by 6 bases, the J end by 6 bases, with 11 bases between. The germline V gene encodes CDR1 ENHRY and CDR2 SYGVKD. There are 12 residues in the CDR3. In DNA, the CDR3 is TGTGCCATCAGCGGTCCTGAGAAGACCCAGTACTTC. It is translated as CAISGPEKTQYF.

This chain connects TRBV7-9 to TRBJ2-5, with 7 bases matching TRBD2. This CDR3 is 16 amino acids long. The germline V gene has CDR1 SEHNR and CDR2 FQNEAQ (reference sequence). V shed 4 bases and J 3 bases; nucleotides not matched to a gene: 11. CDR3 nucleotides: TGTGCCAGCAGCTCGATCTCCGGGACTAAGGAAGAGACCCAGTACTTC. Its translation: CASSSISGTKEETQYF.

This clonotype is large by share. The chain has TRBV11-2 and TRBJ2-1; D is undetermined. Trimming removed 1 base at V and 8 bases at J, with 18 bases between. Germline CDR1 SGHAT, CDR2 FQNNGV. This CDR3 is built from 16 residues. This chain's CDR3 is CASSLVPTMITYEQFF. The CDR3 bases are TGTGCCAGCAGCTTAGTTCCTACTATGATCACGTATGAGCAGTTCTTC.

This clonotype turned up a few times. Germline and junction disagree at one end, which may indicate a read error. The chain recombines TRBV28 with TRBJ2-2; a possible D gene is TRBD2 (5 bases). Per the germline V gene, CDR1 is MDHEN and CDR2 is SYDVKM. The CDR3 is made up of 16 amino acids. CDR3 in amino acids: CASSFDARVGTGELFF. The CDR3 DNA sequence: TGTGCCAGCAGTTTTGATGCTAGGGTTGGCACCGGGGAGCTTTTTTTT.

This clonotype was observed at least ten times. The rearrangement links TRBV6-5 to TRBJ2-7, with D possibly matching TRBD2 (6 bases). Per germline, CDR1 MNHEY and CDR2 SVGAGI. Between the trimmed V and J ends, which lost 0 bases and 2 bases, there was a span of 14 bases. The CDR3 loop spans 16 amino acids. CDR3 DNA: TGTGCCAGCAGTTACTCTGTTGGAGGGACGCCCTACGAGCAGTACTTC. Residues: CASSYSVGGTPYEQYF.

This clonotype has a count of ten or more. The V gene is TRBV10-2, the J gene TRBJ2-7, with D perhaps TRBD2 (6 bases). The V end lost 6 bases, the J end lost 6 bases, and 9 bases lay between the germline ends. Germline V lookup: CDR1 WSHSY, CDR2 SAAADI. The CDR3 has 11 residues. CDR3 sequence (DNA): TGCGCCAGCAGCCCTAGCGCCGAGCAGTACTTC. Its protein is CASSPSAEQYF.

This clonotype was seen many times. The chain employs TRBV11-2 and TRBJ2-1; TRBD2 matches at 15 bases. Germline V lookup: CDR1 SGHAT, CDR2 FQNNGV. V lost 5 bases to trimming and J lost 8 bases; unmatched junction nucleotides: 7. The CDR3 length is 16 residues. The CDR3, as DNA: TGTGCCAGCAGCACCTGGACTAGCGGGGGGGCGGATGAGCAGTTCTTC. Translation gives CASSTWTSGGADEQFF.

This chain links TRBV13 with TRBJ2-3; 9 bases map to TRBD1. This CDR3 is built from 15 residues. Germline V gives CDR1 PRHDT, CDR2 FYEKMQ (reference sequence). Trimming took 2 bases from V and 3 from J; bases not matched to a gene: 3. The CDR3 DNA sequence: TGTGCCAGCAGCTTACGACAGGGGGTGACAGATACGCAGTATTTT. It codes for CASSLRQGVTDTQYF.

The table lists this clonotype with a few counts. DNA of the CDR3: TGTGCCAGCAGCCCGAGACCAACCCAAGAGACCCAGTACTTC. It codes for CASSPRPTQETQYF. The V and J genes are TRBV5-6 and TRBJ2-5; D is ambiguous. Germline-derived CDR1 and CDR2 are SGHDT and YYEEEE. The CDR3 totals 14 residues. Trimming took 4 bases from V and 1 from J, leaving 11 bases between them.

This clonotype was recorded many times. This chain links TRBV2 with TRBJ1-1, with D perhaps TRBD1 (5 bases). The ends were cut back, 7 bases at V and 4 bases at J, with 19 bases in the middle. The CDR3 contains 15 residues. Germline CDR1 SNHLY, CDR2 FYNNEI. Here the CDR3 DNA reads TGTGCCAGCACCCTAGACGGGGGAGTGAGCACTGAAGCTTTCTTT. Residues: CASTLDGGVSTEAFF.

J is TRBJ2-3 and V is TRBV5-6; 8 bases map to TRBD2. V shed 0 bases, J shed 0 bases, and the junction held 3 bases outside the gene matches. Germline V gene sequence: CDR1 SGHDT, CDR2 YYEEEE. This CDR3 is built from 16 residues. The DNA of the CDR3 is TGTGCCAGCAGCTTGGAGCGGGGGCAGAGCACAGATACGCAGTATTTT. Residues: CASSLERGQSTDTQYF.

This clonotype was seen only a few times. V gene TRBV6-2 or TRBV6-3 combines with J gene TRBJ1-1; D is uncertain. The V gene's germline CDR1 is MNHEY and CDR2 SVGEGT. CDR3 length equals 14 residues. Trimming left V 3 bases short and J 0 bases short, with 8 bases between. In nucleotides, the CDR3 is TGTGCCAGCAGTTATCCCAGATTGAACACTGAAGCTTTCTTT. It encodes CASSYPRLNTEAFF.

This chain connects TRBV12-3 or TRBV12-4 to TRBJ2-2, with TRBD2 matching 8 bases. This CDR3 is 14 amino acids long. After removal of 6 bases from V and 2 bases from J, the junction contained 2 bases not matched to a gene. CDR3 DNA sequence: TGTGCCAGCAGGCGGGGGGCAAACACCGGGGAGCTGTTTTTT. It yields the protein CASRRGANTGELFF.

This clonotype has more than one count but fewer than ten. The rearrangement uses TRBV12-3 or TRBV12-4 and TRBJ2-7; D is possibly TRBD1 or TRBD2 (5 bases each). The V gene lost 9 bases and the J gene lost 1 base, with 13 bases spanning the gap. This CDR3 has 13 residues. This CDR3 reads CASAVWGSYEQYF. The DNA of the CDR3 is TGTGCCAGTGCGGTCTGGGGGTCCTACGAGCAGTACTTC.

This clonotype was seen a few times. The chain uses TRBV13 and TRBJ1-4, with D unclear. CDR3 length: 13 amino acids. Per the germline V gene, CDR1 is PRHDT and CDR2 is FYEKMQ (reference sequence). Trimming removed 6 bases from V and 5 bases from J, with 10 bases in between. As DNA, the CDR3 is TGTGCCAGCAGTTTGGACGGGAATGAAAAACTGTTTTTT. Translation: CASSLDGNEKLFF. The variable domain in full, with the rest retrieved from reference TRBV13 and TRBJ1-4, is AAGVIQSPRHLIKEKRETATLKCYPIPRHDTVYWYQQGPGQDPQFLISFYEKMQSDKGSIPDRFSAQQFSDYHSELNMSSLELGDSALYFCASSLDGNEKLFFGSGTQLSVL.

This sequence joins TRBV3-1 and TRBJ1-6, with D unresolved. Germline V gene sequence: CDR1 LGHDT, CDR2 YNNKEL (reference sequence). This CDR3 region has 15 residues. Trimming took 1 base from V and 8 from J, leaving 12 bases between them. CDR3 sequence (DNA): TGTGCCAGCAGCCAAGGGAGGGCTGAGGATTCACCCCTCCACTTT. Its translation is CASSQGRAEDSPLHF.

This clonotype has ten or more counts. The chain uses TRBV20-1 and TRBJ2-2; no clear D gene. CDR3 length equals 13 residues. V was pared by 0 bases and J by 6 bases, with 8 bases between. Per the germline V gene, CDR1 is DFQATT and CDR2 is SNEGSKA (reference sequence). The CDR3 protein is CSARELGAGELFF. CDR3 nucleotide sequence: TGCAGTGCTAGAGAGTTGGGCGCCGGGGAGCTGTTTTTT.

This clonotype was found a few times. V and J are TRBV6-1 and TRBJ2-5; 7 nucleotides line up with TRBD1. V lost 4 bases, J lost 2 bases, and 4 bases stayed unmatched. The CDR3 is 14 residues long. Germline assignment: CDR1 MNHNS and CDR2 SASEGT. The CDR3, as DNA: TGTGCCAGCAGTGGAGGCAGGGGGCAAGAGACCCAGTACTTC. Its translation: CASSGGRGQETQYF.

This clonotype turned up a few times. The rearrangement uses TRBV29-1 and TRBJ1-4, with a weak D call TRBD1 (6 bases). The V end lost 7 bases, the J end lost 8 bases, and 17 bases lay between the germline ends. The CDR3 has 13 amino acids. In germline, CDR1 is SQVTM, CDR2 ANQGSEA. The CDR3 sequence: CSAQGGPREKLFF. The CDR3 DNA follows: TGCAGCGCACAAGGGGGTCCTAGGGAAAAACTGTTTTTT.

This clonotype was recorded a few times. The chain uses TRBV7-2 and TRBJ2-3; D unclear. Trimming left V 1 base short and J 2 bases short, with 10 bases between. The CDR3 extends over 15 amino acids. Germline lookup yields CDR1 SGHTA and CDR2 FQGNSA. The CDR3, as DNA: TGTGCCAGCAGCTTAGATGCTGCGGCCACAGATACGCAGTATTTT. It translates to CASSLDAAATDTQYF.

This clonotype was picked up a small number of times. V is TRBV27 and J is TRBJ1-1, with TRBD1 as a possible D gene (5 bases). Trimming cost V 6 bases and J 7 bases, with 15 bases left between them. CDR1 is MNHEY, CDR2 SMNVEV, per germline (reference sequence). CDR3 length equals 13 residues. CDR3 amino acids: CASRQQEAIEAFF. The CDR3 nucleotides are TGTGCCAGCAGGCAACAGGAGGCTATTGAAGCTTTCTTT.

This clonotype was detected a few times. The genes are TRBV6-2 or TRBV6-3 and TRBJ2-1, with 9 bases lining up with TRBD1. V lost 10 bases, J lost 4 bases, and 8 bases stayed unmatched. The CDR3 loop spans 14 amino acids. The germline gives CDR1 MNHEY, CDR2 SVGEGT. CDR3: CATQGTGRYNEQFF. The CDR3 coding sequence is TGTGCCACCCAGGGGACAGGGCGGTACAATGAGCAGTTCTTC.

The chain joins TRBV5-6 to TRBJ1-3, with D possibly TRBD1 on 6 matching bases. Per germline, CDR1 SGHDT and CDR2 YYEEEE. The ends were cut back, 4 bases at V and 0 bases at J, with 11 bases in the middle. CDR3 length: 15 residues. Here the CDR3 DNA reads TGTGCCAGCAGCCGGACAGCTAACTCTGGAAACACCATATATTTT. Protein product: CASSRTANSGNTIYF. Full variable domain (outside the CDR3, taken from reference TRBV5-6 and TRBJ1-3): DAGVTQSPTHLIKTRGQQVTLRCSPKSGHDTVSWYQQALGQGPQFIFQYYEEEERQRGNFPDRFSGHQFPNYSSELNVNALLLGDSALYLCASSRTANSGNTIYFGEGSWLTVV.

J is TRBJ1-4 and V is TRBV7-2; D not resolved. V lost 0 bases, J lost 0 bases, and 20 bases lay in between. The germline gives CDR1 SGHTA, CDR2 FQGNSA. The CDR3 is 20 residues long. The CDR3 nucleotides read TGTGCCAGCAGCTTAGCGCAGAAAGGCATTACCCGGGCAACTAATGAAAAACTGTTTTTT. Its protein is CASSLAQKGITRATNEKLFF.